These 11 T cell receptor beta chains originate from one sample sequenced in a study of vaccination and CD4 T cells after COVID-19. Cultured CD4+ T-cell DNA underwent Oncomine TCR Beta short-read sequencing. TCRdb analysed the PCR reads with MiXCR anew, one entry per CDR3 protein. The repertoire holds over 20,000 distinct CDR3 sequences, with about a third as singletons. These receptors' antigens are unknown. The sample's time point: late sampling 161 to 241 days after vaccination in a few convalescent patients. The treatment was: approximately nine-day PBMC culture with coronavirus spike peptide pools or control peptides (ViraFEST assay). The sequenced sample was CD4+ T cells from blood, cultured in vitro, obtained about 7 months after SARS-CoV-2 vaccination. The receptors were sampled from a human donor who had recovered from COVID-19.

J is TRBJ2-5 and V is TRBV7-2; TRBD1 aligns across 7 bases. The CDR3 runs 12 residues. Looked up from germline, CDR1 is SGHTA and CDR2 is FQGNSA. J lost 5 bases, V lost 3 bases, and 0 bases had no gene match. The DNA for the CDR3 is TGTGCCAGCAGCTTCAGGGGGGAGACCCAGTACTTC. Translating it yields CASSFRGETQYF.

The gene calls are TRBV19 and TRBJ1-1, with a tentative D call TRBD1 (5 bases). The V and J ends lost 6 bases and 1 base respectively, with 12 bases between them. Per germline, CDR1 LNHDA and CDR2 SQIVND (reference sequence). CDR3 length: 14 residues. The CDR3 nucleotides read TGTGCCAGTAGATCGACAGACAAGAACACTGAAGCTTTCTTT. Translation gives CASRSTDKNTEAFF.

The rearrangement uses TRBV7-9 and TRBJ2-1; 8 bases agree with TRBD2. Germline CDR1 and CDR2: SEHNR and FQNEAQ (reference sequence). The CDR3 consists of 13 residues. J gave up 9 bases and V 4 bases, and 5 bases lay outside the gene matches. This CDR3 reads CASSSTLAGEQFF. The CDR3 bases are TGTGCCAGCAGCTCAACTCTAGCGGGTGAGCAGTTCTTC.

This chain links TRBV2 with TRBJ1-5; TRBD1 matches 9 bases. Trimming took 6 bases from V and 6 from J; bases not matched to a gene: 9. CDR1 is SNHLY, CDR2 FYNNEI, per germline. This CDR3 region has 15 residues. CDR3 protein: CASSPGTGRSQPQHF. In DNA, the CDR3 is TGTGCCAGCAGCCCTGGGACAGGGCGGAGTCAGCCCCAGCATTTT. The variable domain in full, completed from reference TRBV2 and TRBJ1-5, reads EPEVTQTPSHQVTQMGQEVILRCVPISNHLYFYWYRQILGQKVEFLVSFYNNEISEKSEIFDDQFSVERPDGSNFTLKIRSTKLEDSAMYFCASSPGTGRSQPQHFGDGTRLSIL.

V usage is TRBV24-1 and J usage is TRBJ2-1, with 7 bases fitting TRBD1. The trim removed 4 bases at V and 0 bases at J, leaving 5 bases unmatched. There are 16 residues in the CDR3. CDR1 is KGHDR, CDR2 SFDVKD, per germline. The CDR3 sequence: CATSDTQGSSYNEQFF. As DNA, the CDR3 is TGTGCCACCAGTGACACACAGGGGAGCTCCTACAATGAGCAGTTCTTC.

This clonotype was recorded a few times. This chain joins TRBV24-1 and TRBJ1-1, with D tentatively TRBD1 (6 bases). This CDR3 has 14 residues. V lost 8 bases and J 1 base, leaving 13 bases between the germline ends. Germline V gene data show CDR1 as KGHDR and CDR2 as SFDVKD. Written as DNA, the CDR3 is TGTGCCACCACCGACGGACAGCCGAACACTGAAGCTTTCTTT. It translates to CATTDGQPNTEAFF.

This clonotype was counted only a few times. The CDR3 region is CSARSPGDNSPLHF. The CDR3 DNA is TGCAGTGCTAGGTCTCCCGGGGATAATTCACCCCTCCACTTT. J is TRBJ1-6 and V is TRBV20-1; D uncertain. The CDR3 spans 14 residues. The V end lost 3 bases, the J end lost 5 bases, and 11 bases lay between the germline ends. Germline assignment: CDR1 DFQATT and CDR2 SNEGSKA (reference sequence).

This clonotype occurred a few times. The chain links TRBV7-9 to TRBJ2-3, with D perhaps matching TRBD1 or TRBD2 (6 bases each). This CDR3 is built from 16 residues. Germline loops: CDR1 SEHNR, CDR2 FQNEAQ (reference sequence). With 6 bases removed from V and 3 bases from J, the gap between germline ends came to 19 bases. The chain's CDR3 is CASSRGRGLGTDTQYF. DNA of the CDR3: TGTGCCAGCAGTCGGGGGCGGGGTTTGGGTACAGATACGCAGTATTTT.

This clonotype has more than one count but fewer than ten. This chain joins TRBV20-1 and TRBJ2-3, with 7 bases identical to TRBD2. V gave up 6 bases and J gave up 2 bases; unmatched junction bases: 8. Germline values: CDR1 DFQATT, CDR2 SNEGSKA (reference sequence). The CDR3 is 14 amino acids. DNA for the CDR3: TGCAGTGCGGGATTAGCGGGTCCCACAGATACGCAGTATTTT. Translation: CSAGLAGPTDTQYF.

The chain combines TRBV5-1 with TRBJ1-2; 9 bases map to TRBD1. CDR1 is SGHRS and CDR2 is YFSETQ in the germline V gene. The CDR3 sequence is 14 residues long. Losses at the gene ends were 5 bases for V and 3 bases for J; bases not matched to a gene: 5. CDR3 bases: TGCGCCAGCAGTTCGGACAGGGGTGACTATGGCTACACCTTC. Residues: CASSSDRGDYGYTF.

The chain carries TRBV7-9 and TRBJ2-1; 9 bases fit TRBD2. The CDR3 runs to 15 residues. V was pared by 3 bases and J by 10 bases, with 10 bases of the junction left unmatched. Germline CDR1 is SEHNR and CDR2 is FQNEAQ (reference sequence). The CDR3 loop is CASSLAAGGPGEQFF. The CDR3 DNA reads TGTGCCAGCAGCTTGGCAGCGGGAGGCCCAGGAGAGCAGTTCTTC. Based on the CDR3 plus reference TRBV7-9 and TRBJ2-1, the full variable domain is DTGVSQNPRHKITKRGQNVTFRCDPISEHNRLYWYRQTLGQGPEFLTYFQNEAQLEKSRLLSDRFSAERPKGSFSTLEIQRTEQGDSAMYLCASSLAAGGPGEQFFGPGTRLTVL.